Listed below are T cell receptor beta chains from one sample, sequenced in a study of blood T cell repertoires in COVID-19. The table came from immunoSEQ multiplex PCR; TCRdb's copy has only in-frame clones and leaves some out. The top ten clones hold about 3.9% of a sample with about 240,000 clones, 83% of them seen once. The sequenced sample was PBMCs or T cells enriched from blood (not recorded which). These receptors were obtained from a woman in her thirties or forties who had been exposed to COVID-19. The conserved cysteine and the conserved F or W are not part of the CDR3 here. Each record gives: V gene, J gene, CDR3 protein.

V: TRBV18
J: TRBJ1-6
CDR3: ASSPTTGIPDSPLH

V: TRBV4-1
J: TRBJ1-6
CDR3: ASSQDPAGTGGSRNSPLH

V: TRBV5-1
J: TRBJ1-5
CDR3: ASSPTGGAQPQH

V: TRBV27
J: TRBJ1-4
CDR3: ASSLFGQGDGNEKLF

V: TRBV5-4
J: TRBJ2-2
CDR3: ASSFEGAVYTGELF

V: TRBV12-3/TRBV12-4
J: TRBJ2-1
CDR3: ASRTGTGGEQF

V: TRBV25-1
J: TRBJ2-5
CDR3: ASRHEALETQY

V: TRBV6-1
J: TRBJ1-2
CDR3: ASSEGGYGYT

V: TRBV6-5
J: TRBJ1-3
CDR3: ASRRPRNTIY

V: TRBV10-3
J: TRBJ1-2
CDR3: AISLRGTGGLDYGYT

V: TRBV7-3
J: TRBJ1-1
CDR3: ASSSGVGTEAF

V: TRBV6-5
J: TRBJ1-5
CDR3: AGSTGVYSNQPQH

V: TRBV4-1
J: TRBJ1-2
CDR3: ASSETGGYGYT

V: TRBV19
J: TRBJ2-1
CDR3: ASSSGAESYNEQF

V: TRBV20-1
J: TRBJ2-1
CDR3: SASQYNEQF

V: TRBV7-2
J: TRBJ2-2
CDR3: ASSLFSGDDTGELF

V: TRBV30
J: TRBJ1-2
CDR3: AWSVGEDGYT

V: TRBV7-8
J: TRBJ1-2
CDR3: ASSLAFGQTTGYT

V: TRBV29-1
J: TRBJ1-2
CDR3: SVDPGISYT

V: TRBV12-5
J: TRBJ2-1
CDR3: ASGLSTGQF

V: TRBV7-9
J: TRBJ2-7
CDR3: ASSGGLGEQY

V: TRBV6-1
J: TRBJ1-1
CDR3: ASSEPHRAGNTEAF

V: TRBV6-5
J: TRBJ2-3
CDR3: ASSYTPGWDTQY

V: TRBV5-1
J: TRBJ2-7
CDR3: ATAAGDYSYEQY

V: TRBV6-5
J: TRBJ1-5
CDR3: ASSPQASPQPQH

V: TRBV7-3
J: TRBJ1-1
CDR3: ASSPGGTEAF

V: TRBV12-3/TRBV12-4
J: TRBJ1-2
CDR3: ASSQTGSVGYT

V: TRBV7-2
J: TRBJ2-7
CDR3: ASSLTAGGSSYEQY